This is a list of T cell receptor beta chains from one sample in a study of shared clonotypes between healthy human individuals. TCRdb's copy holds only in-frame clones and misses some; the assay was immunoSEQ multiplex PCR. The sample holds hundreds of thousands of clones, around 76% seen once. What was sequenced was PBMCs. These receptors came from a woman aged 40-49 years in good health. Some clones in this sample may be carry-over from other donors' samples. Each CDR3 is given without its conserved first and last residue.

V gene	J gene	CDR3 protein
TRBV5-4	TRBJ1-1	ASRSQTGDAEAF
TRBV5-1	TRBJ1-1	ASSLVQGARGTEAF
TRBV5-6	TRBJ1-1	ASSLVGTEAF
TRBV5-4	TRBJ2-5	ASSPTSGETQY
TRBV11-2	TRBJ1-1	ASSGTGVVEAF
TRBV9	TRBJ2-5	ASSVGGRWSSGIETQY
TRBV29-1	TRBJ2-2	SVTGAYTGELF
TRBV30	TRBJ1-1	AWTRDRVTEAF
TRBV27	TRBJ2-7	ASSSPGLAGFEQY
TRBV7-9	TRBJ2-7	ASSPNWGGGGYEQY
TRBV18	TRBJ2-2	ASAFSGSNTGELF
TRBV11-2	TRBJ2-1	ASSLDWLASPGFKQF
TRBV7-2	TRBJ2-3	ASSSQGGGVDTQY
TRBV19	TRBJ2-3	ASSIGDRGTDTQY
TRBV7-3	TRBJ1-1	ASSFKGNTEAF
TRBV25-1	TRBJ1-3	ASSATGSSGNTIY
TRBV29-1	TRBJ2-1	SGGQGVDNEQF
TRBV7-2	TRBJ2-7	ASSQPGGPAYEQY
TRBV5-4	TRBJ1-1	ASSPGRQGMNTEAF
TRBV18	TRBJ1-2	ASSPRDLRVYGYT
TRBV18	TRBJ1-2	ASSPGPEDALGYT
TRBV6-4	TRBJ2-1	ASRDRDNEQF
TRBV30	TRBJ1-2	AWSLGGYYGYT
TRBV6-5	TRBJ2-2	ASSYSPGRYTGELF
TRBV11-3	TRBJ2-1	ASSLGVAGARNEQF
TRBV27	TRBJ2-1	ASSLDRSGNEQF
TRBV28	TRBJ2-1	ASSFAWVVRGQNEQF
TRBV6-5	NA	ASRLGLAGGYEQY
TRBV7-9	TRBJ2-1	ASSRGTGGLINEQF
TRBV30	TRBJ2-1	AWSSERSYNEQF
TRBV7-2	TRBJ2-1	ASSLRAYNEQF
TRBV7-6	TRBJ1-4	ASSLGTVNEKLF
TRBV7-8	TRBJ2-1	ASSLVASKEQF
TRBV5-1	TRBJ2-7	ASSIVTGGGSYEQY
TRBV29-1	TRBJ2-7	SGGTGSNEQY
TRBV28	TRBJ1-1	ASSSFGHRPTEAF